The rows below give T cell receptor beta chains drawn from one sample of a study of beta chain features in type 1 diabetes. The repertoire was sequenced with immunoSEQ multiplex PCR; TCRdb's copy has only in-frame clones and lacks some. The table lists 600,000 or so clones, under 15% of them singletons, with approximately 0.11% in the top ten. The material sequenced was naive CD4+ T cells from blood. All receptors come from a man aged 30-40 years with type 1 diabetes. The CDR3 runs from the conserved cysteine through the conserved F or W. The D gene is left open where the match is weak. Clone sizes are given selectively: once, few, many, or a class where the clone is expanded.

j_call d_call v_call clone_size cdr3_aa cdr3_nt
TRBJ2-5 TRBD1 TRBV19 once CASSRQGQETQYF TGTGCCAGTAGTCGACAGGGCCAAGAGACCCAGTACTTC
TRBJ2-7 - TRBV2 - CASSEDVGSGHEQYF TGTGCCAGCAGTGAAGACGTGGGGTCTGGACACGAGCAGTACTTC
TRBJ2-7 TRBD1 TRBV5-6 - CASSRGQGTYGQYF TGTGCCAGCAGCCGGGGACAGGGAACCTACGGGCAGTACTTC
TRBJ2-3 - TRBV7-2 - CASSLTRDFSDTQYF TGTGCCAGCAGCTTAACTCGCGACTTTTCCGATACGCAGTATTTT
TRBJ2-5 - TRBV7-2 few CASSGQYSAQETQYF TGTGCCAGCAGCGGCCAGTACAGCGCACAAGAGACCCAGTACTTC
TRBJ1-3 - TRBV11-3 once CASSFGHTPGNTIYF TGTGCCAGCAGCTTCGGTCATACCCCTGGAAACACCATATATTTT
TRBJ2-5 TRBD2 TRBV9 few CASSPRIAGFQETQYF TGTGCCAGCAGCCCCCGGATAGCGGGCTTCCAAGAGACCCAGTACTTC
TRBJ1-1 - TRBV9 few CASSPDGWNTEAFF TGTGCCAGCAGCCCGGATGGTTGGAACACTGAAGCTTTCTTT
TRBJ2-3 - TRBV5-1 few CASSLAGQSTDTQYF TGCGCCAGCAGCTTGGCGGGGCAGAGCACAGATACGCAGTATTTT
TRBJ2-5 - TRBV18 - CASSPLPKETQYF TGTGCCAGCTCACCACTCCCTAAAGAGACCCAGTACTTC
TRBJ2-2 - TRBV7-9 few CASNPQVTGELFF TGTGCCAGCAATCCACAGGTGACCGGGGAGCTGTTTTTT
TRBJ1-1 - TRBV27 few CASSYGGFLNTEAFF TGTGCCAGCAGTTACGGAGGATTCTTGAACACTGAAGCTTTCTTT
TRBJ1-2 - TRBV6-1 - CASSPTTGYTF TGTGCCAGCAGTCCGACCACTGGCTACACCTTC
TRBJ1-2 TRBD1 TRBV29-1 - CSVEDRRTGLVYGYTF TGCAGCGTTGAAGACCGAAGGACAGGGCTTGTCTATGGCTACACCTTC
TRBJ2-4 - TRBV6-5 - CASSGTTAAKNIQYF TGTGCCAGCAGTGGCACGACAGCAGCCAAAAACATTCAGTACTTC
TRBJ1-4 TRBD1 TRBV18 few CASLAYTTGEEEKLFF TGTGCCAGCCTAGCGTACACGACAGGGGAAGAAGAAAAACTGTTTTTT
TRBJ1-2 TRBD1 TRBV7-6 few CASSSGQGYGYTF TGTGCCAGCAGCTCAGGACAGGGCTATGGCTACACCTTC
TRBJ1-5 - TRBV5-4 - CASSFLGGNQPQHF TGTGCCAGCAGCTTCCTCGGGGGCAATCAGCCCCAGCATTTT
TRBJ2-5 - TRBV5-6 - CASSREGGETQYF TGTGCCAGCAGTAGGGAAGGGGGAGAGACCCAGTACTTC
TRBJ1-4 - TRBV5-6 few CASSLYSRITNEKLFF TGTGCCAGCAGCTTATACAGCAGGATAACGAATGAAAAACTGTTTTTT
TRBJ2-5 - TRBV7-9 few CASSRDQETQYF TGTGCCAGCAGCCGGGACCAAGAGACCCAGTACTTC
TRBJ2-7 - TRBV10-3 - CAMGGTVPYEQYF TGTGCCATGGGCGGGACAGTCCCGTACGAGCAGTACTTC
TRBJ2-3 - TRBV11-2 few CASSWTKDTDTQYF TGTGCCAGCAGTTGGACAAAAGACACAGATACGCAGTATTTT
TRBJ2-3 TRBD1 TRBV29-1 - CSVERGRGRVSPPTDTQYF TGCAGCGTTGAAAGGGGCAGGGGGCGTGTTTCCCCCCCCACAGATACGCAGTATTTT
TRBJ2-2 - TRBV9 - CASSAIVGTTGELFF TGTGCCAGCAGCGCAATCGTCGGAACCACCGGGGAGCTGTTTTTT
TRBJ2-1 - TRBV30 few CAWRGTYTYNEQFF TGTGCCTGGAGGGGGACTTATACCTACAATGAGCAGTTCTTC
TRBJ1-6 TRBD1 TRBV7-2 - CASSYNQGQGGRRPLHF TGTGCCAGCAGCTATAATCAGGGCCAGGGGGGAAGGAGGCCCCTCCACTTT
TRBJ2-7 - TRBV18 - CASSRGGSNFYEQYF TGTGCCAGCTCCCGTGGAGGCAGCAACTTCTACGAGCAGTACTTC
TRBJ1-1 TRBD1 TRBV2 - CASSRDRDTEAFF TGTGCCAGCAGCCGGGACAGGGATACTGAAGCTTTCTTT
TRBJ2-7 - TRBV7-2 few CASSPLGGGSYEQYF TGTGCCAGCAGCCCCCTTGGTGGGGGTTCCTACGAGCAGTACTTC
TRBJ1-4 TRBD1 TRBV7-9 - CASSSTGGSANEKLFF TGTGCCAGCAGCTCGACAGGGGGCTCGGCTAATGAAAAACTGTTTTTT
TRBJ1-4 - TRBV6-6 - CASSYSQTGEKLFF TGTGCCAGCAGTTACAGCCAGACGGGAGAAAAACTGTTTTTT
TRBJ1-2 - TRBV14 - CASSQEGESDGYTF TGTGCCAGCAGCCAAGAAGGAGAGTCAGATGGCTACACCTTC
TRBJ2-7 - TRBV25-1 few CASSGLGEGPDEQYF TGTGCCAGCAGTGGCTTAGGAGAGGGGCCCGACGAGCAGTACTTC
TRBJ2-7 - TRBV18 few CASSPQDLPPGSYEQYF TGTGCCAGCTCACCCCAAGACCTCCCTCCGGGTTCTTACGAGCAGTACTTC
TRBJ2-5 - TRBV14 - CASSQDSGGIQETQYF TGTGCCAGCAGCCAAGATTCGGGCGGGATCCAAGAGACCCAGTACTTC
TRBJ2-1 TRBD1 TRBV4-3 few CASSSRDRVNEQFF TGCGCCAGCAGCTCCAGGGACAGGGTCAATGAGCAGTTCTTC
TRBJ2-1 TRBD2 TRBV7-9 - CASSSHSGGGTYNEQFF TGTGCCAGCAGCTCCCACTCCGGGGGGGGGACCTACAATGAGCAGTTCTTC
TRBJ1-1 - TRBV29-1 - CSVRRPGVNTEAFF TGCAGCGTCCGCCGTCCAGGGGTGAACACTGAAGCTTTCTTT
TRBJ1-4 - TRBV11-2 few CASSFPTPTNEKLFF TGTGCCAGCAGCTTCCCGACGCCAACTAATGAAAAACTGTTTTTT
TRBJ1-4 - TRBV25-1 - CASSQLGPTTEKLFF TGTGCCAGCAGTCAACTGGGACCGACTACGGAAAAACTGTTTTTT
TRBJ1-2 TRBD1 TRBV7-2 few CASSLATGTYGYTF TGTGCCAGCAGCTTAGCGACAGGGACCTATGGCTACACCTTC
TRBJ2-5 TRBD1 TRBV6-6 - CASSRDRGRGQETQYF TGTGCCAGCAGCCGAGACAGGGGGAGAGGGCAAGAGACCCAGTACTTC
TRBJ2-5 - TRBV7-2 - CASSSPGQETQYF TGTGCCAGCAGCTCGCCGGGTCAAGAGACCCAGTACTTC
TRBJ2-5 - TRBV29-1 few CSVEGASSAVEETQYF TGCAGCGTTGAAGGGGCCTCGTCAGCGGTTGAAGAGACCCAGTACTTC